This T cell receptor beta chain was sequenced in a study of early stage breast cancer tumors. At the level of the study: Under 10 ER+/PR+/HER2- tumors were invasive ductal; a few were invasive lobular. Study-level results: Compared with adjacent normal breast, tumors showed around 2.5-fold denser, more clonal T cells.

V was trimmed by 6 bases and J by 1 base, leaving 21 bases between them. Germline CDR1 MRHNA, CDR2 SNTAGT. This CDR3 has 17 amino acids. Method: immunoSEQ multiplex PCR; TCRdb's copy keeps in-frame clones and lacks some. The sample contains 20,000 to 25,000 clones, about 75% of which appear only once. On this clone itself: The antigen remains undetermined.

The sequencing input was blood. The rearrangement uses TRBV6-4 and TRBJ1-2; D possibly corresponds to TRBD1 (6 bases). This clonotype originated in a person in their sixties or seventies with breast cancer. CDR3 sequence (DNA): TGTGCCAGCAGCCCCGCGGTCCAAAGGGGGAATAACTATGGCTACACCTTC. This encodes CASSPAVQRGNNYGYTF.